This TCR beta chain was sequenced for a study of cytomegalovirus exposure and HLA in healthy donors. Study information: Some 77 million unique TCRs from HLA-typed donors were held in an early release of data.

A single count supports this clone. What it binds is unknown. The PCR contained 60 Vbeta and 13 Jbeta primers. The protocol was immunoSEQ multiplex PCR, while the TCRdb copy is restricted to in-frame clones and leaves out a portion. This table has over 100,000 clones, 75% to 80% appearing once. Whole-study results and caveats: Solely CMV serostatus was available to characterize immune exposure. Some highly shared sequence variants likely arose as a pipeline artifact. Common viral pathogens seemed, in a later analysis, to connect with several of the most significant clusters.

The germline V gene has CDR1 LNHDA and CDR2 SQIVND (reference sequence). There are 15 residues in the CDR3. The V and J ends lost 4 bases and 7 bases respectively, with 16 bases between them. The TCR was taken from a man in his fifties or sixties in good health and CMV-seropositive. Sequencing was done on a sample of PBMCs. This chain connects TRBV19 to TRBJ1-4; D ambiguous. CDR3 protein: CASSRTVGRSEKLFF. CDR3 nucleotide sequence: TGTGCCAGTAGTAGAACGGTGGGGAGGAGTGAAAAACTGTTTTTT.